The next 26 T cell receptor beta chains were all read from a single sample in a study of blood T cell repertoires in COVID-19. Only in-frame clones appear in the TCRdb table, and some are missing; sequencing was by immunoSEQ multiplex PCR. This table has 180,000 or so clones, 86% appearing once. Sequences were obtained from peripheral blood. These receptors were taken from a man between 18 and 29 years old with acute or convalescent COVID-19.

This chain links TRBV19 with TRBJ2-3; TRBD2 matches at 10 bases. V lost 6 bases to trimming and J lost 4 bases; unmatched junction nucleotides: 10. The CDR3 length is 16 residues. The V gene's germline CDR1 is LNHDA and CDR2 SQIVND (reference sequence). CDR3 in amino acids: CASSPERGGIADTQYF. For the CDR3, the DNA is TGTGCCAGTAGCCCCGAGCGGGGGGGCATTGCAGATACGCAGTATTTT.

This clone appeared a single time. The chain has TRBV18 and TRBJ2-7, with D possibly TRBD1 on 6 matching bases. Trimming took 3 bases from V and 4 from J, leaving 10 bases between them. This CDR3 is built from 13 residues. The V gene's germline CDR1 is KGHSH and CDR2 LQKENI. CDR3 protein: CASSPARGYEQYV. The CDR3 nucleotides are TGTGCCAGCTCACCTGCCAGGGGTTACGAGCAGTACGTC.

This sequence joins TRBV3-1 (or the pseudogene TRBV3-2) and TRBJ2-1, with no clear D. Germline V gene lookup returns CDR1 LGHDT and CDR2 YNNKEL (reference sequence). V lost 0 bases, J lost 0 bases, and 6 bases lay in between. The CDR3 has 15 amino acids. The CDR3 reads CASSQDRVSYNEQFF. The CDR3 nucleotides are TGTGCCAGCAGCCAAGACCGCGTCTCCTACAATGAGCAGTTCTTC.

The chain has TRBV7-9 and TRBJ1-1; 10 bases fit TRBD1. Germline V gene lookup returns CDR1 SEHNR and CDR2 FQNEAQ (reference sequence). V shed 3 bases, J shed 6 bases, and the junction held 10 bases outside the gene matches. CDR3 length equals 16 residues. For the CDR3, the DNA is TGTGCCAGCAGCTTGGATAGGGGACAGGGGAGACCTGAAGCTTTCTTT. Encoded protein: CASSLDRGQGRPEAFF.

This chain uses TRBV6-6 with TRBJ2-7; 7 bases line up with TRBD1. This CDR3 region has 13 residues. The trim removed 5 bases at V and 2 bases at J, leaving 3 bases unmatched. Germline CDR1 is MNHNY and CDR2 is SVGAGI (reference sequence). The CDR3 nucleotides are TGTGCCAGCAGTAGGGACAGCACCTACGAGCAGTACGTC. The encoded protein is CASSRDSTYEQYV.

V is TRBV4-2 and J is TRBJ2-3; D might be TRBD1 (5 bases). Germline V lookup: CDR1 LGHNA, CDR2 YNFKEQ. The V and J ends lost 0 bases and 2 bases respectively, with 18 bases between them. The CDR3 totals 18 residues. The CDR3 is CASSQEYATGGHTDTQYF. The CDR3 region has the DNA TGTGCCAGCAGCCAAGAGTATGCCACAGGTGGACACACAGATACGCAGTATTTT.

The rearrangement links TRBV5-8 to TRBJ2-1; D possibly corresponds to TRBD2 (6 bases). The CDR3 spans 15 residues. V lost 0 bases, J lost 3 bases, and 10 bases lay in between. Germline V gives CDR1 SGHTS, CDR2 YDEGEE. CDR3 region: CASSLDSGYYNEQFF. The CDR3 DNA follows: TGTGCCAGCAGCTTGGATAGCGGATACTACAATGAGCAGTTCTTC.

The sample holds one count of this clone. The chain employs TRBV6-5 and TRBJ1-1; the D gene is possibly TRBD1 (6 bases). This CDR3 has 13 amino acids. Per the germline V gene, CDR1 is MNHEY and CDR2 is SVGAGI. Trimming removed 5 bases from V and 6 bases from J, with 13 bases in between. CDR3 in amino acids: CASSRNRESEAFF. The CDR3 DNA sequence: TGTGCCAGCAGTCGGAACAGGGAATCTGAAGCTTTCTTT.

The chain carries TRBV30 and TRBJ2-3; 10 bases fit TRBD2. The V segment lost 4 bases and the J segment 0 bases; nucleotides outside the gene matches: 4. The germline gives CDR1 GTSNPN, CDR2 SVGIG (reference sequence). The CDR3 runs 15 residues. CDR3 region: CAWTSGGISTDTQYF. The CDR3 DNA follows: TGTGCCTGGACTAGCGGGGGAATCAGCACAGATACGCAGTATTTT.

V is TRBV2 and J is TRBJ1-6, with a possible D match to TRBD1 (6 bases). The CDR3 runs 23 residues. The V gene's germline CDR1 is SNHLY and CDR2 FYNNEI. Trimming removed 6 bases from V and 8 bases from J, with 41 bases in between. In DNA, the CDR3 is TGTGCCAGCAGCCCACCGGGACACCGGGCCCCGGAGCCTTCCCGGTCCCCGTATTCACCCCTCCACTTT. It encodes CASSPPGHRAPEPSRSPYSPLHF.

The J gene is TRBJ2-1, the V gene TRBV28; TRBD1 agrees at 8 bases. Germline V gene lookup returns CDR1 MDHEN and CDR2 SYDVKM. J lost 2 bases, V lost 5 bases, and 5 bases had no gene match. CDR3 length: 15 residues. The CDR3 sequence is CASSESGGTYNEQFF. Here the CDR3 DNA reads TGTGCCAGCAGTGAATCAGGGGGCACCTACAATGAGCAGTTCTTC.

The CDR3 region has the DNA TGTGCCAGTAGTCCAATCCCAAAAGACTCTAGCAATCAGCCCCAGCATTTT. This translates into CASSPIPKDSSNQPQHF. V is TRBV19 and J is TRBJ1-5; D is unclear. Germline values: CDR1 LNHDA, CDR2 SQIVND (reference sequence). With 5 bases removed from V and 0 bases from J, the gap between germline ends came to 17 bases. The CDR3 has 17 residues.

J is TRBJ1-5 and V is TRBV7-2, with 8 bases that match TRBD1. Germline CDR1 SGHTA, CDR2 FQGNSA. This CDR3 has 17 residues. Trimming at V came to 4 bases and at J to 5 bases, leaving 13 bases not matched to a gene. The CDR3 DNA sequence: TGTGCCAGCAGCTCGACAGGGGTTCGAGCCAATGATCAGCCCCAGCATTTT. As protein: CASSSTGVRANDQPQHF.

This chain connects TRBV6-6 to TRBJ1-1; TRBD1 is a possible D gene (5 bases). This CDR3 has 13 residues. CDR1 MNHNY and CDR2 SVGAGI come from the germline V gene (reference sequence). The V and J ends lost 6 bases and 5 bases respectively, with 13 bases between them. CDR3 amino acids: CASRTQGGTEAFF. The CDR3 DNA follows: TGTGCCAGCAGAACCCAGGGTGGAACTGAAGCTTTCTTT.

This clone was picked up a small number of times. This rearrangement joins TRBV30 to TRBJ1-2, with D maybe TRBD1 (6 bases). Germline-derived CDR1 and CDR2 are GTSNPN and SVGIG (reference sequence). Trimming cost V 3 bases and J 6 bases, with 17 bases left between them. The CDR3 length is 14 residues. CDR3 region: CAWRGQGKFHGYTF. CDR3 in DNA: TGTGCCTGGAGAGGGCAGGGGAAGTTTCATGGCTACACCTTC.

V and J are TRBV5-4 and TRBJ1-1; weak D call: TRBD1 (6 bases). The germline V gene encodes CDR1 SGHNT and CDR2 YYREEE (reference sequence). The CDR3 runs to 16 residues. V lost 2 bases to trimming and J lost 4 bases, with 18 bases between them. The CDR3 nucleotides read TGTGCCAGCAGCTTTCCTACAGGGCGGTTGGGCACTGAAGCTTTCTTT. Amino acid sequence: CASSFPTGRLGTEAFF.

V usage is TRBV9 and J usage is TRBJ1-1; no clear D gene. The CDR3 runs to 14 residues. Per germline, CDR1 SGDLS and CDR2 YYNGEE. V lost 0 bases and J 3 bases, leaving 9 bases between the germline ends. The CDR3 protein is CASSVESHYTEAFF. The CDR3 bases are TGTGCCAGCAGCGTAGAAAGCCATTACACTGAAGCTTTCTTT. The full variable domain, its missing parts supplied by reference TRBV9 and TRBJ1-1, is DSGVTQTPKHLITATGQRVTLRCSPRSGDLSVYWYQQSLDQGLQFLIQYYNGEERAKGNILERFSAQQFPDLHSELNLSSLELGDSALYFCASSVESHYTEAFFGQGTRLTVV.

About this clone: This sample includes further DNA sequences coding for the same CDR3. This chain uses TRBV5-1 with TRBJ2-7; TRBD1 aligns across 10 bases. CDR3 length: 15 amino acids. Germline V lookup: CDR1 SGHRS, CDR2 YFSETQ. V was clipped by 6 bases and J by 4 bases; unmatched bases: 10. The CDR3 region has the DNA TGCGCCAGCACCCCCGGGGGGACAGGGGCGTACGAGCAGTACTTC. Residues: CASTPGGTGAYEQYF.

J is TRBJ1-2 and V is TRBV21-1. TRBV21-1 is listed as a pseudogene. The CDR3 is 16 amino acids. CDR3 in DNA: TGTGCCAGCAGCAATTCCAACATGGGGGGAAACTATGGCTACACCTTC. Encoded protein: CASSNSNMGGNYGYTF.

This chain joins TRBV5-6 and TRBJ1-2; 8 nucleotides align to TRBD1. The CDR3 extends over 16 amino acids. V shed 2 bases and J 6 bases; nucleotides not matched to a gene: 12. CDR1 SGHDT and CDR2 YYEEEE come from the germline V gene. The DNA of the CDR3 is TGTGCCAGCAGCTTCCTGGGGGCAGGGGGCGCGAATGGCTACACCTTC. This sequence encodes CASSFLGAGGANGYTF.

This clone was observed a handful of times. The genes are TRBV2 and TRBJ2-7, with 9 bases lining up with TRBD1. Trimming cost V 7 bases and J 4 bases; bases outside gene matches: 5. The CDR3 loop spans 13 amino acids. Germline V gives CDR1 SNHLY, CDR2 FYNNEI. CDR3: CASTRDRVYEQYF. CDR3 sequence (DNA): TGTGCCAGCACCCGGGACAGGGTATACGAGCAGTACTTC.

The rearrangement joins TRBV21-1 to TRBJ1-3; the table's D call TRBD1 went unverified against the DNA. TRBV21-1 constitutes a pseudogene. This CDR3 region has 15 residues. The chain's CDR3 is CASSKDQISGNTIYF. DNA of the CDR3: TGTGCCAGCAGCAAAGATCAAATCTCTGGAAACACCATATATTTT.

The chain has TRBV6-5 and TRBJ2-1; TRBD1 is a possible D gene (6 bases). The CDR3 covers 11 residues. Germline CDR1 and CDR2: MNHEY and SVGAGI. The V end lost 8 bases, the J end lost 8 bases, and 10 bases lay between the germline ends. CDR3 in DNA: TGTGCCAGCGGGACACGACATGAGCAGTTCTTC. Its protein product is CASGTRHEQFF.

This clone came up a few times. The chain has TRBV19 and TRBJ1-5, with 8 positions matching TRBD1. The CDR3 covers 14 residues. With V trimmed by 8 bases and J by 0 bases, 3 bases remained unmatched. CDR1 LNHDA and CDR2 SQIVND come from the germline V gene (reference sequence). For the CDR3, the DNA is TGTGCCAGTGACAGGGGAAATAGCAATCAGCCCCAGCATTTT. This sequence encodes CASDRGNSNQPQHF.

V is TRBV6-1 and J is TRBJ2-1; 9 bases align to TRBD1. The CDR3 extends over 16 amino acids. Losses at the gene ends were 2 bases for V and 4 bases for J; bases not matched to a gene: 6. Germline CDR1 MNHNS, CDR2 SASEGT. This CDR3 is CASSEPGTGPYNEQFF. The CDR3 DNA sequence: TGTGCCAGCAGTGAACCGGGGACAGGGCCGTACAATGAGCAGTTCTTC.

The chain couples TRBV5-8 to TRBJ1-2, with 7 bases matching TRBD1. V trimming: 4 bases; J trimming: 3 bases; junction bases outside the gene matches: 9. This CDR3 is 15 amino acids long. The germline V gene encodes CDR1 SGHTS and CDR2 YDEGEE. CDR3 nucleotide sequence: TGTGCCAGCAGCGGATACCGGGACAGCCACTATGGCTACACCTTC. Its translation is CASSGYRDSHYGYTF.